The TCR beta chain under discussion was sequenced for a study of CD8 T cells in ankylosing spondylitis. TCRdb re-called the 5' RACE reads with MiXCR, one entry per CDR3 protein. The sample includes 150,000 to 200,000 distinct CDR3 sequences, about 18% of them seen just once. The CDR3 contains 16 residues. Trimming took 4 bases from V and 3 from J; bases not matched to a gene: 10. CDR1 is MNHEY, CDR2 SVGEGT, per germline. Sequencing was carried out using blood, either unsorted or a sorted T cell fraction (not recorded which). The chain employs TRBV6-2 or TRBV6-3 and TRBJ2-3; 7 nucleotides agree with TRBD2. This TCR came from a male donor with ankylosing spondylitis or in good health (not recorded which). The CDR3 region is CASSSPTSFRTDTQYF. The CDR3 DNA reads as TGTGCCAGCAGTTCGCCGACTAGCTTCAGGACAGATACGCAGTATTTT.